The following is a TCR delta chain sequence with its context. Relative to its sample, this clone is medium-sized (0.01 to 0.1%). Its antigen remains unidentified. Base qualities are not recorded, but no much larger clone differs from it by a single base. Additional DNA sequences in this sample encode the identical CDR3. The data were obtained in a study of gamma-delta T cells after stem cell transplantation listed by TCRdb under 2016. Here V drops 0 bases and J drops 0 bases, and the junction holds 11 bases not matched to any gene. CDR3 length: 19 amino acids, cysteine to phenylalanine. Only CDR3 DNA is held: 57 bases, read in frame from base 1. As encoded in the germline V gene, CDR1 is GEAIGNYY while CDR2 is EKD. Libraries were constructed by RT-PCR. Sequencer: Illumina MiSeq. TCRdb called clones afresh from the public reads with CATT; identical DNA rows were later merged. Across this sample there are about 4,600 delta-chain clones, with 1.9% seen only once. The ten largest clones capture about 32% of the sample.

Material: gamma-delta T cells. The sequence was collected from a human donor. It is not recorded whose cells these are; they may come from a transplant donor. Recombination connected TRDV2 to TRDJ1; 11 central bases correspond to TRDD3. The CDR3 reads CACDTVMGDTRGYTDKLIF. The sequenced DNA: TGTGCCTGTGACACCGTAATGGGGGATACGCGGGGCTACACCGATAAACTCATCTTT.